The text below deals with one T cell receptor beta chain. This clone has only one observation. Its target antigen remains unknown. No per-base quality is available; no much larger clone lies one base away. Focal radiation therapy combined with CTLA-4 blockade (ipilimumab) was tested in patients with chemo-refractory metastatic non-small-cell lung cancer. These data belong to a study of radiotherapy plus CTLA-4 blockade in lung cancer (dated 2018 in TCRdb). For the wider study: Among the enrolled patients, 15% to 20% had an objective response, and about 31% reached disease control. Study-wide conclusions, independent of this receptor: After treatment with radiotherapy and ipilimumab, TCR clones that came from tumors expanded in the peripheral blood. Increased serum interferon-beta after radiation, together with early dynamic changes in blood T cell clones, were reported to be the strongest predictors of response.

The library relied on the immunoSEQ multiplex PCR assay. Not all clones reach the TCRdb copy of this immuneACCESS table, which keeps in-frame sequences only. Checked studies attribute under half of the gap to unresolved V genes and leave the rest unexplained. The sample data list about 31,000 clones, and 60% to 80% of these were observed just once. The top ten constitute under 5% of the sample. Reading the germline V gene gives CDR1 SGHRS and CDR2 YFSETQ. CDR3 length: 14 amino acids, cysteine to phenylalanine. The retained sequence is limited to the CDR3, 42 bases, with the frame set at the first base. Trimming takes 4 bases from V and 1 base from J, and the germline ends sit 8 bases apart.

The receptor comes from a human donor with non-small cell lung cancer whose response to radiotherapy plus ipilimumab could not be evaluated. Sample: peripheral blood, taken from a patient treated with radiotherapy plus ipilimumab. Recombination joined TRBV5-1 with TRBJ1-4; the D region possibly corresponds to TRBD1 (6 bases align). In nucleotides, the sequence is TGCGCCAGCAGCCGCAGGGGAACTAATGAAAAACTGTTTTTT. Its protein is CASSRRGTNEKLFF.